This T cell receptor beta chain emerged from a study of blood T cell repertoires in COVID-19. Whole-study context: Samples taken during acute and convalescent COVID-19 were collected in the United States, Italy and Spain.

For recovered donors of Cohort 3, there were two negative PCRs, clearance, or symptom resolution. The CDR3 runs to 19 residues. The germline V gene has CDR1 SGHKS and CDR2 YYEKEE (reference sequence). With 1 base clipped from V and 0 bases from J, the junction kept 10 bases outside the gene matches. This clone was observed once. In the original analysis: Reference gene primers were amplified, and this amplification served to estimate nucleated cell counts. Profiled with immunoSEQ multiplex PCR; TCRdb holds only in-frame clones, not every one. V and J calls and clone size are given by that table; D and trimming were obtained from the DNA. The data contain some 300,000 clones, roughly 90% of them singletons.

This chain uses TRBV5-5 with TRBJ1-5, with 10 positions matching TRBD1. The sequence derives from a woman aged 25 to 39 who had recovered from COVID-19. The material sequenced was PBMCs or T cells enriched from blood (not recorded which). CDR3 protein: CASSLYSDRGRDSNQPQHF. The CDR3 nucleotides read TGTGCCAGCAGCTTGTACAGTGACAGGGGGCGGGATAGCAATCAGCCCCAGCATTTT.